The following is a TCR beta chain sequence with its context. As yet, its antigen is unknown. The sample belongs to a study of shared clonotypes between healthy human individuals. Study-wide points: Shared clonotypes: about 4.6% naive CD4, approximately 3.4% naive CD8, about 2.5% memory CD4, around 0.4% memory CD8. Clonotypes shared by all four donors outscored non-shared clonotypes in generation probability.

CDR1 and CDR2 (germline): SQVTM, ANQGSEA. The CDR3 loop spans 12 amino acids. V was trimmed by 6 bases and J by 7 bases, leaving 12 bases between them. This table comes from immunoSEQ multiplex PCR, and its TCRdb copy is limited to in-frame clones, with some not included. The sample gives roughly 700,000 clones, 74% of which show up once; over 1.5% is in the top ten. The source is a young woman in good health. The chain carries TRBV29-1 and TRBJ2-2; a weak D match, TRBD2 (5 bases). The specimen sequenced was memory CD4+ T cells sorted from blood. Described subset: CD45RA-negative fraction. The DNA for the CDR3 is TGCAGCGTCAGGACTGTTGGCGGGGAGCTGTTTTTT. It codes for CSVRTVGGELFF.